The 8 T cell receptor beta chains in this list originate from one sample, sequenced in a study of cytomegalovirus exposure and HLA in healthy donors. Repertoires were generated with immunoSEQ multiplex PCR, while TCRdb's copy carries only in-frame clones and drops some. Of 98,000 or so clones in the sample, approximately 95% were seen once. Sequenced: PBMCs. The receptors derive from a woman younger than 35 in good health and CMV-seronegative.

The rearrangement uses TRBV2 and TRBJ1-5; D is uncertain. This CDR3 has 13 amino acids. V gave up 6 bases and J gave up 4 bases, with 10 bases separating them. Germline CDR1 and CDR2: SNHLY and FYNNEI. CDR3: CASRTRLNQPQHF. As DNA, the CDR3 is TGTGCCAGCAGGACGAGACTGAATCAGCCCCAGCATTTT.

Only one count was recorded for this clone. V gene TRBV4-1 combines with J gene TRBJ1-5, with a weak D call TRBD1 (5 bases). Deletions cut 4 bases from V and 9 bases from J, with 16 bases between. This CDR3 spans 14 amino acids. The germline V gene has CDR1 MGHRA and CDR2 YSYEKL. CDR3 protein: CASSLRGSGWPQHF. As DNA, the CDR3 is TGCGCCAGCAGCCTTAGGGGCTCGGGTTGGCCCCAGCATTTT.

In nucleotides, the CDR3 is TGTGCCAGCAGCTTGGATCCTCGGGGGGGAGTGGAGACCCAGTACTTC. Translated: CASSLDPRGGVETQYF. V gene TRBV5-4 combines with J gene TRBJ2-5, with TRBD2 matching 8 bases. J was trimmed by 5 bases and V by 0 bases; bases with no gene match: 9. CDR3 length: 16 residues. Per germline, CDR1 SGHNT and CDR2 YYREEE (reference sequence).

This clone has more than one count but fewer than ten. V usage is TRBV18 and J usage is TRBJ2-5; TRBD1 is a possible D gene (7 bases). The CDR3 runs to 13 residues. Germline CDR1 KGHSH, CDR2 LQKENI. With 3 bases removed from V and 4 bases from J, the gap between germline ends came to 9 bases. Here the CDR3 reads CASSPQGGETQYF. CDR3 bases: TGTGCCAGCTCACCTCAGGGGGGAGAGACCCAGTACTTC.

The chain is built from TRBV7-2 and TRBJ1-5; a weak D match, TRBD1 (5 bases). Between the trimmed V and J ends, which lost 5 bases and 4 bases, there was a span of 12 bases. Germline CDR1 SGHTA, CDR2 FQGNSA. This CDR3 spans 14 amino acids. The CDR3 DNA is TGTGCCAGCAGCCCGAACGCAGGGAATCAGCCCCAGCATTTT. Translation gives CASSPNAGNQPQHF.

This rearrangement joins TRBV7-9 to TRBJ1-1; maybe TRBD1 (5 bases). Germline V gene lookup returns CDR1 SEHNR and CDR2 FQNEAQ (reference sequence). The CDR3 has 12 residues. Between the trimmed V and J ends, which lost 10 bases and 6 bases, there was a span of 15 bases. CDR3 residues: CANRGESAEAFF. In nucleotides, the CDR3 is TGTGCCAACCGGGGGGAGTCGGCTGAAGCTTTCTTT.

The rearrangement uses TRBV15 and TRBJ2-1, with 9 bases matching TRBD1. This CDR3 spans 15 amino acids. The germline V gene has CDR1 LNHNV and CDR2 YYDKDF (reference sequence). V was clipped by 3 bases and J by 4 bases; unmatched bases: 4. Written as DNA, the CDR3 is TGTGCCACCAGCAGGGACAGGGGCGCATACAATGAGCAGTTCTTC. Translation gives CATSRDRGAYNEQFF.

The rearrangement uses TRBV6-6 and TRBJ2-1, with TRBD2 matching 11 bases. This CDR3 is built from 16 residues. V dropped 2 bases and J dropped 7; count of bases not matched to a gene: 7. Germline V gene data show CDR1 as MNHNY and CDR2 as SVGAGI (reference sequence). CDR3 nucleotides: TGTGCCAGCAGTTACCCTGGGACTAGCGGAAATAATGAGCAGTTCTTC. This translates into CASSYPGTSGNNEQFF.